This entry describes one TCR beta chain. The target of this receptor is not known. No much larger clonotype is one base removed from it; base qualities were not supplied. The source of the sample is a study of blood T cell repertoires in COVID-19 (dated by TCRdb to 2018 to 2021). Regarding the research as a whole: Collaborator samples came from the United States, Italy and Spain and covered acute and convalescent phases of COVID-19. Samples were obtained from the ongoing ImmuneRACE study (first 160 participants) and from 1,200 or so subjects provided by 6 global collaborators. The material from the prospective study consisted of cDNA or gDNA derived from T cells, B-cell-depleted T cells, or PBMCs. Nearly every sample came with metadata listing a de-identified subject ID, COVID-19 status, age in years and sex. Where available, HLA class I and class II types were obtained from metadata supplied by the sample provider rather than from assay-based typing. A freely available public database, intended as a resource for researchers studying the immune response to SARS-CoV-2, is where the repertoires were released. The dataset comprised deeply sampled blood TCRbeta repertoires from subjects exposed to, actively infected with, or recovered from COVID-19.

Each collaborating institution followed its own protocols to collect whole blood in K2EDTA tubes. For TCRbeta analysis, collaborators shipped samples in one of three forms: frozen whole blood, isolated PBMCs, or DNA extracted from either of those sample types. TCRbeta CDR3 regions were amplified from genomic DNA by means of the immunoSEQ Assay, a bias-controlled multiplex PCR. Concerning the study's data processing: Within the assay, amplification of reference gene primers was used to estimate how many nucleated cells each sample contained. Sequence reads were collapsed and filtered to measure the absolute abundance of every unique TCRbeta CDR3 rearrangement. For each sample, productive Simpson clonality was calculated by taking the square root of Simpson's diversity index across productive rearrangements. The clones in this table, taken by TCRdb from immuneACCESS, are in-frame only. Not every clone is retained; where verified, under half of the shortfall comes from an unresolved V gene, and the cause of the rest is unknown. V and J calls and clone size follow that table, whereas D and trimming were derived from the DNA. Within this sample are approximately 300,000 clones, with around 82% of them counted one time only. The ten largest clones represent about 1.2% of the sample.

General conclusions and limits of the study: Clinical and demographic metadata were provided uncurated, with the amount varying by source and participant.

CDR1 and CDR2, per the germline V gene, are MNHEY and SVGAGI. CDR3 length: 15 amino acids, cysteine to phenylalanine. The retained sequence is limited to the CDR3, 45 bases, with the frame set at the first base. V sheds 6 bases and J sheds 2 bases, leaving 17 bases between their ends. The material sequenced was peripheral blood. The V and J segments used are TRBV6-5 and TRBJ2-7; TRBD1 is perhaps the D gene, given 6 matching bases. This receptor was taken from a woman aged 45-60 years with acute or convalescent COVID-19. At the DNA level, the sequence is TGTGCCAGCAGCCCCTGGAAGGGGGTCCCCTACGAGCAGTACTTC. This gives the protein CASSPWKGVPYEQYF.